One sample yielded the 12 T cell receptor beta chains listed below, sequenced in a study of type 1 regulatory T cells. These receptors are not linked to any known antigen. MiXCR, applied by TCRdb to the reads, yields one record per CDR3 protein. The data hold just under 65,000 distinct CDR3 sequences, with roughly 50% observed a single time. The sample consisted of cultured non-Tr1 T cells, either the whole culture or a sorted T cell fraction (not recorded which). All receptors derive from a human donor in good health.

The CDR3, as DNA: TGCAGCGATGGAGGACATGGCACTGAAGCTTTCTTT. Translated, it gives CSDGGHGTEAFF. The chain uses TRBV29-1 and TRBJ1-1, with D possibly TRBD1 on 5 matching bases. Trimming took off 7 bases at V and 4 bases at J, with 13 bases between the two ends. Germline loops: CDR1 SQVTM, CDR2 ANQGSEA. There are 12 residues in the CDR3. The entire variable domain, with the rest obtained from reference TRBV29-1 and TRBJ1-1, is as follows: SAVISQKPSRDICQRGTSLTIQCQVDSQVTMMFWYRQQPGQSLTLIATANQGSEATYESGFVIDKFPISRPNLTFSTLTVSNMSPEDSSIYLCSDGGHGTEAFFGQGTRLTVV.

The V gene is TRBV5-8, the J gene TRBJ2-7; 9 nucleotides agree with TRBD1. Germline V lookup: CDR1 SGHTS, CDR2 YDEGEE. With V trimmed by 4 bases and J by 2 bases, 4 bases remained unmatched. This CDR3 comprises 14 residues. The CDR3 reads CASSRTGETYEQYF. CDR3 in DNA: TGTGCCAGCAGCCGGACAGGGGAGACCTACGAGCAGTACTTC. The full variable domain, with the rest looked up from reference TRBV5-8 and TRBJ2-7, is EAGVTQSPTHLIKTRGQQATLRCSPISGHTSVYWYQQALGLGLQFLLWYDEGEERNRGNFPPRFSGRQFPNYSSELNVNALELEDSALYLCASSRTGETYEQYFGPGTRLTVT.

The chain carries TRBV27 and TRBJ1-5; 11 bases line up with TRBD1. The germline gives CDR1 MNHEY, CDR2 SMNVEV (reference sequence). V shed 9 bases, J shed 2 bases, and the junction held 3 bases outside the gene matches. This CDR3 spans 14 amino acids. In DNA form, the CDR3 reads TGTGCCAGTGCGGGACAGGGGGGCAATCAGCCCCAGCATTTT. Translating it yields CASAGQGGNQPQHF.

The rearrangement joins TRBV20-1 to TRBJ1-2, with D possibly TRBD1 on 5 matching bases. The V gene lost 0 bases and the J gene lost 8 bases, with 19 bases spanning the gap. CDR1 is DFQATT and CDR2 is SNEGSKA in the germline V gene (reference sequence). The CDR3 consists of 15 residues. CDR3 loop: CSARDEGAGFSGYTF. The CDR3 DNA is TGCAGTGCTAGAGATGAAGGGGCAGGCTTTTCGGGCTACACCTTC.

This clonotype was seen just once. V usage is TRBV9 and J usage is TRBJ2-1; TRBD2 matches 10 bases. The V and J ends lost 1 base and 6 bases, in that order; junction bases with no gene match: 7. Germline lookup yields CDR1 SGDLS and CDR2 YYNGEE. The CDR3 runs to 16 residues. The CDR3 region is CASSVRSGGAPNEQFF. CDR3 DNA: TGTGCCAGCAGCGTACGGAGCGGGGGGGCCCCCAATGAGCAGTTCTTC.

At least ten counts were recorded for this clonotype. The chain employs TRBV13 and TRBJ2-7; D is unresolved. CDR3 length: 13 amino acids. Trimming pared 3 bases from V and 3 bases from J, leaving 9 bases between. Germline V gene lookup returns CDR1 PRHDT and CDR2 FYEKMQ (reference sequence). The CDR3 bases are TGTGCCAGCAGCTTGGGTGGGGTCTACGAGCAGTACTTC. This sequence encodes CASSLGGVYEQYF. Supplemented by reference TRBV13 and TRBJ2-7, the full variable domain reads AAGVIQSPRHLIKEKRETATLKCYPIPRHDTVYWYQQGPGQDPQFLISFYEKMQSDKGSIPDRFSAQQFSDYHSELNMSSLELGDSALYFCASSLGGVYEQYFGPGTRLTVT.

This clonotype was detected a few times. The chain couples TRBV20-1 to TRBJ2-1, with D possibly being TRBD1 (6 bases). V shed 6 bases and J shed 7 bases, with 19 bases lying between them. CDR1 is DFQATT and CDR2 is SNEGSKA in the germline V gene (reference sequence). This CDR3 has 14 residues. CDR3 DNA: TGCAGTGCGACGATCCCGGGACACTGGAATGAGCAGTTCTTC. This gives the protein CSATIPGHWNEQFF.

This chain joins TRBV5-1 and TRBJ2-7, with 7 positions matching TRBD1. Trimming cost V 2 bases and J 3 bases; bases outside gene matches: 14. The length of the CDR3 is 17 residues. CDR1 is SGHRS and CDR2 is YFSETQ in the germline V gene. The CDR3 bases are TGCGCCAGCAGCTTTCGTGGCAGGGGGAGCGCCGTCTACGAGCAGTACTTC. It specifies CASSFRGRGSAVYEQYF.

In its sample, this clonotype was seen a few times. The chain carries TRBV20-1 and TRBJ1-3; 11 positions match TRBD1. This CDR3 comprises 16 residues. V shed 3 bases and J 2 bases; nucleotides not matched to a gene: 6. CDR1 is DFQATT, CDR2 SNEGSKA, per germline (reference sequence). CDR3 coding DNA: TGCAGTGCTAGCGACTGGGGACAGGGGGCTGGAAACACCATATATTTT. Protein sequence: CSASDWGQGAGNTIYF.

The V call is TRBV5-1, the J call TRBJ2-1, with 10 positions matching TRBD2. After removal of 5 bases from V and 7 bases from J, the junction contained 9 bases not matched to a gene. The CDR3 has 15 amino acids. Looked up from germline, CDR1 is SGHRS and CDR2 is YFSETQ. CDR3 sequence reads: CASRQSGGAGNEQFF. CDR3 coding DNA: TGCGCCAGCAGGCAGAGCGGGGGGGCAGGTAATGAGCAGTTCTTC.

The table lists this clonotype with a few counts. J is TRBJ2-2 and V is TRBV2; 8 positions agree with TRBD1. Per germline, CDR1 SNHLY and CDR2 FYNNEI. Trimming removed 4 bases from V and 5 bases from J; junction bases left unmatched: 9. The CDR3 is 16 residues long. Here the CDR3 reads CASSGAGGDSTGELFF. The CDR3 region has the DNA TGTGCCAGCAGTGGGGCAGGGGGCGACTCTACCGGGGAGCTGTTTTTT.

The CDR3 loop is CASSSGQGRGLAEAFF. CDR3 coding DNA: TGTGCCAGCAGTTCTGGACAGGGAAGAGGTTTGGCTGAAGCTTTCTTT. The rearrangement uses TRBV6-2 or TRBV6-3 and TRBJ1-1, with 8 bases that match TRBD1. CDR1 and CDR2 from the germline V gene are MNHEY and SVGEGT. This CDR3 is 16 amino acids long. V shed 4 bases and J 6 bases; nucleotides not matched to a gene: 13.